This T cell receptor beta chain was recovered during a study of T cell responses to AZD1222 COVID-19 vaccine. Study background: Recipients boosted at about 4 weeks or about 12 weeks are pooled.

Germline V gives CDR1 MNHEY, CDR2 SMNVEV (reference sequence). The CDR3 length is 15 residues. The V segment lost 5 bases and the J segment 0 bases; nucleotides outside the gene matches: 3. Turning to this clone: Its antigen is not identified.

Findings and limits, study-wide: AZD1222 recipients seropositive at baseline numbered only 5 or 6. Recipients of two AZD1222 doses showed rising Spike-specific TCR breadth and depth. Targets within unmutated variant regions were reportedly found for nearly half of spike-specific TCRs.

The protocol was immunoSEQ multiplex PCR, while the TCRdb copy is restricted to in-frame clones and leaves out a portion. The table lists approximately 74,000 clones, 80% to 85% of them singletons. The chain employs TRBV27 and TRBJ2-7; 11 bases map to TRBD2. The source was peripheral blood, collected on day 0 of AZD1222 vaccination. The TCR was taken from an adult in good health. CDR3 DNA: TGTGCCAGCAGTGTACTAGCGGGAGTCTCCTACGAGCAGTACTTC. Its translation is CASSVLAGVSYEQYF.